This passage covers 32 T cell receptor beta chains from one sample sequenced in a study of memory CD4+ T cells and cytomegalovirus serostatus. TCRdb keeps only in-frame clones here, not all; method: immunoSEQ multiplex PCR. The data hold 35,000 to 50,000 clones, with roughly three quarters observed a single time. Single viable CD3+CD4+CD8-CD45RO+ cells were sorted as the memory CD4+ T cells. The specimen sequenced was memory CD4+ T cells from blood. Receptors originate from an adult in good health and CMV-seronegative.

The V gene is TRBV29-1, the J gene TRBJ2-6; no firm D call. Trimming removed 0 bases at V and 2 bases at J, with 8 bases between. Per the germline V gene, CDR1 is SQVTM and CDR2 is ANQGSEA. CDR3 length equals 15 residues. CDR3 region: CSVEDRATGANVLTF. The CDR3 DNA reads as TGCAGCGTTGAAGATCGGGCAACTGGGGCCAACGTCCTGACTTTC. Supplemented by reference TRBV29-1 and TRBJ2-6, the full variable domain reads SAVISQKPSRDICQRGTSLTIQCQVDSQVTMMFWYRQQPGQSLTLIATANQGSEATYESGFVIDKFPISRPNLTFSTLTVSNMSPEDSSIYLCSVEDRATGANVLTFGAGSRLTVL.

The chain is built from TRBV18 and TRBJ1-6; 7 nucleotides line up with TRBD1. The CDR3 is 17 residues long. Trimming cost V 6 bases and J 0 bases; bases outside gene matches: 8. From germline, CDR1 is KGHSH and CDR2 LQKENI. This CDR3 is CASSRDSLPSYNSPLHF. CDR3 coding DNA: TGTGCCAGCTCCCGGGACAGCCTACCCTCCTATAATTCACCCCTCCACTTT.

The genes are TRBV10-3 and TRBJ1-5, with 7 bases fitting TRBD1. Germline V gene lookup returns CDR1 ENHRY and CDR2 SYGVKD. Losses at the gene ends were 11 bases for V and 5 bases for J; bases not matched to a gene: 12. The CDR3 runs to 14 residues. In nucleotides, the CDR3 is TGTGCCTCCGGGGGGCAAGGGGGCGATCAGCCCCAGCATTTT. Amino acids: CASGGQGGDQPQHF.

The gene calls are TRBV5-1 and TRBJ2-5, with D possibly being TRBD1 (7 bases). This CDR3 is built from 16 residues. Germline lookup yields CDR1 SGHRS and CDR2 YFSETQ. V lost 1 base and J 3 bases, leaving 16 bases between the germline ends. CDR3 sequence (DNA): TGCGCCAGCAGCTTGTTGAGGGCAGGGGGGAAAGAGACCCAGTACTTC. This gives the protein CASSLLRAGGKETQYF. Complete variable domain (other parts from reference TRBV5-1 and TRBJ2-5): KAGVTQTPRYLIKTRGQQVTLSCSPISGHRSVSWYQQTPGQGLQFLFEYFSETQRNKGNFPGRFSGRQFSNSRSEMNVSTLELGDSALYLCASSLLRAGGKETQYFGPGTRLLVL.

The chain recombines TRBV9 with TRBJ2-3; the D is unclear. The CDR3 loop spans 13 amino acids. From germline, CDR1 is SGDLS and CDR2 YYNGEE. With 0 bases removed from V and 4 bases from J, the gap between germline ends came to 6 bases. CDR3 nucleotides: TGTGCCAGCAGCGTAGTGCTTTCAGATACGCAGTATTTT. Protein: CASSVVLSDTQYF.

This sequence joins TRBV7-2 and TRBJ2-7; maybe TRBD1 (6 bases). CDR1 SGHTA and CDR2 FQGNSA come from the germline V gene. The CDR3 is made up of 17 amino acids. Deletions cut 2 bases from V and 2 bases from J, with 19 bases between. The CDR3 nucleotides read TGTGCCAGCAGCTTACTCTCTTCCGGGACACGGACCTACGAGCAGTACTTC. Translation gives CASSLLSSGTRTYEQYF.

V gene TRBV6-1 combines with J gene TRBJ2-1, with 9 bases that match TRBD1. The ends lost 2 bases at V and 5 bases at J; junction bases unmatched: 4. This CDR3 spans 15 amino acids. CDR1 and CDR2 from the germline V gene are MNHNS and SASEGT. DNA for the CDR3: TGTGCCAGCAGTGAAAGGGACAGGGCCCACAATGAGCAGTTCTTC. Amino acids: CASSERDRAHNEQFF.

V and J are TRBV19 and TRBJ2-1; D unresolved. V dropped 6 bases and J dropped 0 bases, with 9 bases sitting between them. Germline CDR1 reads LNHDA; CDR2 reads SQIVND (reference sequence). This CDR3 region has 14 residues. The CDR3 coding sequence is TGTGCCAGTAGCTCCCTAGTCTCCTACAATGAGCAGTTCTTC. Protein product: CASSSLVSYNEQFF. The whole variable domain, remainder taken from reference TRBV19 and TRBJ2-1, is DGGITQSPKYLFRKEGQNVTLSCEQNLNHDAMYWYRQDPGQGLRLIYYSQIVNDFQKGDIAEGYSVSREKKESFPLTVTSAQKNPTAFYLCASSSLVSYNEQFFGPGTRLTVL.

The rearrangement uses TRBV5-6 and TRBJ1-6, with D tentatively TRBD1 (6 bases). The CDR3 contains 15 residues. Germline loops: CDR1 SGHDT, CDR2 YYEEEE. Trimming left V 4 bases short and J 9 bases short, with 17 bases between. The chain's CDR3 is CASSPRAGAGSPLHF. The CDR3 DNA reads TGTGCCAGCAGCCCCAGGGCAGGGGCCGGTTCACCCCTCCACTTT.

The chain joins TRBV28 to TRBJ2-2; D remains ambiguous. V lost 8 bases and J lost 1, with 14 bases in between. This CDR3 spans 15 amino acids. CDR1 MDHEN and CDR2 SYDVKM come from the germline V gene. The chain's CDR3 is CASLPAEKNTGELFF. CDR3 sequence (DNA): TGTGCCAGCCTCCCGGCAGAAAAGAACACCGGGGAGCTGTTTTTT.

This chain uses TRBV18 with TRBJ2-3, with unresolved D. There are 15 residues in the CDR3. V gave up 6 bases and J gave up 3 bases, with 16 bases separating them. Germline V gives CDR1 KGHSH, CDR2 LQKENI. In DNA form, the CDR3 reads TGTGCCAGCTCCCCTGTCCCGTCGGAGACAGATACGCAGTATTTT. Translating gives CASSPVPSETDTQYF.

The sample holds a few counts of this clone. This chain uses TRBV4-1 with TRBJ1-1; D is perhaps TRBD1 (5 bases). Germline-derived CDR1 and CDR2 are MGHRA and YSYEKL. V dropped 0 bases and J dropped 7 bases, with 9 bases sitting between them. This CDR3 comprises 13 residues. The CDR3 sequence is CASSQEEGSEAFF. DNA of the CDR3: TGCGCCAGCAGCCAAGAAGAGGGGAGTGAAGCTTTCTTT.

This sequence joins TRBV19 and TRBJ2-3; D possibly corresponds to TRBD2 (6 bases). Germline CDR1 LNHDA, CDR2 SQIVND (reference sequence). The V gene lost 3 bases and the J gene lost 6 bases, with 16 bases spanning the gap. The CDR3 has 15 residues. The CDR3 is CASSITSWGDDTQYF. CDR3 DNA sequence: TGTGCCAGTAGTATCACTAGCTGGGGGGACGATACGCAGTATTTT.

V gene TRBV19 combines with J gene TRBJ1-2; D perhaps matches TRBD1 (6 bases). In germline, CDR1 is LNHDA, CDR2 SQIVND (reference sequence). V was clipped by 4 bases and J by 1 base, with 13 bases between them. This CDR3 region has 15 residues. Written as DNA, the CDR3 is TGTGCCAGTAGTAGGGGGCGCTCCGGTAACTATGGCTACACCTTC. Amino acid sequence: CASSRGRSGNYGYTF.

This clone was observed a handful of times. The chain is built from TRBV5-1 and TRBJ2-5; D might be TRBD2 (6 bases). The V end lost 5 bases, the J end lost 5 bases, and 25 bases lay between the germline ends. CDR3 size: 17 residues. Per germline, CDR1 SGHRS and CDR2 YFSETQ. The CDR3: CASRHRDWAGFWETQYF. DNA of the CDR3: TGCGCCAGCAGACACCGGGACTGGGCGGGTTTTTGGGAGACCCAGTACTTC.

The rearrangement uses TRBV11-2 and TRBJ2-2, with D maybe TRBD2 (6 bases). Germline CDR1 SGHAT, CDR2 FQNNGV. V was cut by 5 bases and J by 0 bases, with 13 bases left in between. The CDR3 contains 16 residues. The CDR3 is CASSPPGSSNTGELFF. The CDR3 DNA sequence: TGTGCCAGCAGCCCCCCCGGGAGTTCGAACACCGGGGAGCTGTTTTTT.

The chain uses TRBV5-1 and TRBJ1-2, with 8 bases identical to TRBD1. The germline V gene encodes CDR1 SGHRS and CDR2 YFSETQ. This CDR3 contains 13 residues. After removal of 2 bases from V and 6 bases from J, the junction contained 3 bases not matched to a gene. CDR3 sequence reads: CASSFQGANGYTF. CDR3 DNA: TGCGCCAGCAGCTTCCAGGGGGCGAATGGCTACACCTTC. The complete variable domain, with remaining parts taken from reference TRBV5-1 and TRBJ1-2, reads KAGVTQTPRYLIKTRGQQVTLSCSPISGHRSVSWYQQTPGQGLQFLFEYFSETQRNKGNFPGRFSGRQFSNSRSEMNVSTLELGDSALYLCASSFQGANGYTFGSGTRLTVV.

The V call is TRBV11-2, the J call TRBJ2-1; D is possibly TRBD2 (5 bases). The V gene's germline CDR1 is SGHAT and CDR2 FQNNGV. This CDR3 has 12 residues. Trimming removed 2 bases from V and 9 bases from J, with 8 bases in between. The CDR3 region is CASSLTSFEQFF. Here the CDR3 DNA reads TGTGCCAGCAGCTTAACTAGTTTTGAGCAGTTCTTC.

This clone was observed a single time. The chain carries TRBV5-1 and TRBJ2-7; TRBD1 is a possible D gene (5 bases). Trimming shortened V by 0 bases and J by 2 bases, and 15 bases separated the two germline ends. The CDR3 is 16 amino acids. Germline V lookup: CDR1 SGHRS, CDR2 YFSETQ. The CDR3 loop is CASSLDGRVSAYEQYF. DNA for the CDR3: TGCGCCAGCAGCTTGGACGGCAGGGTCAGTGCCTACGAGCAGTACTTC. The full variable domain, completed using reference TRBV5-1 and TRBJ2-7, is KAGVTQTPRYLIKTRGQQVTLSCSPISGHRSVSWYQQTPGQGLQFLFEYFSETQRNKGNFPGRFSGRQFSNSRSEMNVSTLELGDSALYLCASSLDGRVSAYEQYFGPGTRLTVT.

This rearrangement joins TRBV6-5 to TRBJ2-7; 7 positions agree with TRBD1. Trimming removed 7 bases from V and 6 bases from J; junction bases left unmatched: 3. This CDR3 spans 11 amino acids. Germline V gene data show CDR1 as MNHEY and CDR2 as SVGAGI. The CDR3 region is CASTGQTEQYF. CDR3 sequence (DNA): TGTGCCAGCACGGGACAGACCGAGCAGTACTTC.

The rearrangement joins TRBV7-8 to TRBJ1-5, with D unresolved. The CDR3 has 14 residues. V lost 2 bases and J lost 5, with 10 bases in between. Looked up from germline, CDR1 is SGHVS and CDR2 is FQNEAQ. This CDR3 reads CASSLRAPDQPQHF. The CDR3 DNA reads as TGTGCCAGCAGCTTACGGGCTCCAGATCAGCCCCAGCATTTT. The full variable domain, completed using reference TRBV7-8 and TRBJ1-5, is GAGVSQSPRYKVAKRGQDVALRCDPISGHVSLFWYQQALGQGPEFLTYFQNEAQLDKSGLPSDRFFAERPEGSVSTLKIQRTQQEDSAVYLCASSLRAPDQPQHFGDGTRLSIL.

This clone is a singleton in its sample. The chain employs TRBV5-1 and TRBJ1-5, with 9 bases fitting TRBD1. V lost 4 bases and J lost 5; bases outside the gene matches: 4. CDR3 length equals 14 residues. CDR1 SGHRS and CDR2 YFSETQ come from the germline V gene. In DNA, the CDR3 is TGCGCCAGCAGCCCGACAGGGGGGGATCAGCCCCAGCATTTT. Residues: CASSPTGGDQPQHF.

The chain couples TRBV6-5 to TRBJ2-3; D not certain. The V end lost 8 bases, the J end lost 2 bases, and 11 bases lay between the germline ends. The CDR3 has 13 amino acids. In germline, CDR1 is MNHEY, CDR2 SVGAGI. This CDR3 is CASRPRVTDTQYF. CDR3 DNA: TGTGCCAGCCGCCCAAGGGTCACAGATACGCAGTATTTT.

CDR3 loop: CASSGLVGGTDTQYF. CDR3 coding DNA: TGTGCCAGCAGTGGACTAGTGGGAGGCACAGATACGCAGTATTTT. The chain is built from TRBV27 and TRBJ2-3; 7 bases line up with TRBD2. This CDR3 has 15 residues. Germline assignment: CDR1 MNHEY and CDR2 SMNVEV (reference sequence). Unmatched junction bases numbered 6, after V lost 5 bases and J lost 1 base.

The J gene is TRBJ2-3, the V gene TRBV10-3; TRBD2 matches 11 bases. CDR1 ENHRY and CDR2 SYGVKD come from the germline V gene. V trimming: 4 bases; J trimming: 2 bases; junction bases outside the gene matches: 8. This CDR3 region has 17 residues. CDR3 region: CAISGRPSGGTTDTQYF. DNA of the CDR3: TGTGCCATCAGTGGTCGCCCTAGCGGGGGGACCACAGATACGCAGTATTTT.

The CDR3 loop is CASSLVARANTEAFF. Here the CDR3 DNA reads TGTGCCAGCAGCTTGGTAGCCAGGGCGAACACTGAAGCTTTCTTT. The chain uses TRBV5-5 and TRBJ1-1; a possible D gene is TRBD1 (5 bases). Germline V CDR1 and CDR2: SGHKS, YYEKEE (reference sequence). The V end was cut by 0 bases, the J end by 1 base, with 10 bases between. The CDR3 consists of 15 residues.

The chain links TRBV6-1 to TRBJ1-2; a weak D match, TRBD1 (6 bases). The CDR3 spans 14 residues. CDR1 is MNHNS, CDR2 SASEGT, per germline. The V gene lost 5 bases and the J gene lost 4 bases, with 14 bases spanning the gap. This chain's CDR3 is CASSLSQGLYGYTF. In DNA, the CDR3 is TGTGCCAGCAGTTTGTCACAGGGTCTCTATGGCTACACCTTC.

The rearrangement joins TRBV5-6 to TRBJ2-7; 7 bases line up with TRBD1. This CDR3 is built from 15 residues. The ends lost 5 bases at V and 0 bases at J; junction bases unmatched: 8. The germline V gene has CDR1 SGHDT and CDR2 YYEEEE. DNA of the CDR3: TGTGCCAGCAGACCCACAGGGGCCTCCTCCTACGAGCAGTACTTC. This sequence encodes CASRPTGASSYEQYF. Combining the CDR3 with reference TRBV5-6 and TRBJ2-7 gives the whole variable domain DAGVTQSPTHLIKTRGQQVTLRCSPKSGHDTVSWYQQALGQGPQFIFQYYEEEERQRGNFPDRFSGHQFPNYSSELNVNALLLGDSALYLCASRPTGASSYEQYFGPGTRLTVT.

This chain joins TRBV5-8 and TRBJ1-2, with D perhaps TRBD1 (5 bases). V lost 4 bases, J lost 13 bases, and 26 bases lay in between. The CDR3 totals 15 residues. Germline assignment: CDR1 SGHTS and CDR2 YDEGEE. The DNA for the CDR3 is TGTGCCAGCAGCGACGCGGGGGTAGGCAGGGCGGCGGCCACCTTC. As protein: CASSDAGVGRAAATF.

A few counts support this clone. The chain has TRBV15 and TRBJ1-5; 7 bases are a match to TRBD1. The V segment lost 5 bases and the J segment 1 base; nucleotides outside the gene matches: 17. CDR1 and CDR2 (germline): LNHNV, YYDKDF (reference sequence). The CDR3 spans 19 residues. The CDR3 is CATSPWRPDRAQSNQPQHF. In DNA form, the CDR3 reads TGTGCCACCAGCCCCTGGCGCCCCGACAGGGCTCAAAGCAATCAGCCCCAGCATTTT.

This clone was counted a few times. The V and J genes are TRBV28 and TRBJ1-6; maybe TRBD1 (6 bases). Germline CDR1 and CDR2: MDHEN and SYDVKM. The ends were cut back, 8 bases at V and 6 bases at J, with 20 bases in the middle. The CDR3 consists of 16 residues. CDR3 region: CASHAIRGARNSPLHF. In nucleotides, the CDR3 is TGTGCCAGCCACGCGATTAGGGGGGCGCGTAATTCACCCCTCCACTTT.

This sequence joins TRBV29-1 and TRBJ2-7; 10 nucleotides line up with TRBD1. There are 12 residues in the CDR3. Germline values: CDR1 SQVTM, CDR2 ANQGSEA. Trimming took 6 bases from V and 5 from J; bases not matched to a gene: 4. The CDR3 DNA sequence: TGCAGCGTCTGGACAGGGGGGGACGAGCAGTACTTC. This codes for CSVWTGGDEQYF.